This is a list of T cell receptor beta chains from one sample in a study of OX40 agonist ivuxolimab in advanced cancers. Measured with immunoSEQ multiplex PCR; TCRdb has only the in-frame clones, and not every one. The sample yields 39,000 or so clones, 87% seen once. Sequencing was performed on CD4+ or CD8+ T cells sorted from blood, taken in a trial of the OX40 agonist ivuxolimab. All receptors come from an adult with an advanced solid tumor such as melanoma, head and neck, liver or kidney cancer. The CDR3 runs from the conserved cysteine through the conserved F or W. The D gene is left open where the match is weak. Where a row states a size, it is once, few, many or the class of an expanded clone; other rows omit it.

v_call	cdr3_length	clone_size	d_call	j_call	cdr3_aa	cdr3_nt
TRBV5-1	16	few	TRBD1	TRBJ2-5	CASSLGQGVKQETQYF	TGCGCCAGCAGCCTGGGACAGGGGGTAAAACAAGAGACCCAGTACTTC
TRBV7-2	15	-	-	TRBJ2-5	CASSSDVAEVETQYF	TGTGCCAGCAGCTCGGACGTAGCGGAGGTGGAGACCCAGTACTTC
TRBV6-1	11	-	-	TRBJ2-1	CASGTKNEQFF	TGTGCCAGCGGAACCAAGAATGAGCAGTTCTTC
TRBV19	13	once	TRBD1	TRBJ1-5	CATADRGNQPQHF	TGTGCCACCGCGGACAGGGGCAATCAGCCCCAGCATTTT
TRBV4-1	17	-	-	TRBJ2-1	CASSQVQGGSSYNEQFF	TGCGCCAGCAGCCAAGTACAGGGCGGGAGCTCCTACAATGAGCAGTTCTTC
TRBV7-2	12	few	-	TRBJ2-7	CASSLTAYEQYF	TGTGCCAGCAGCTTAACGGCTTACGAGCAGTACTTC
TRBV5-1	14	-	-	TRBJ2-7	CASSLATGFGEQYF	TGCGCCAGCAGCTTGGCCACAGGGTTTGGCGAGCAGTACTTC
TRBV6-7	15	once	TRBD2	TRBJ2-1	CASSLWGSGSDEQFF	TGTGCCAGCAGCTTATGGGGTAGCGGGAGTGATGAGCAGTTCTTC
TRBV19	16	-	TRBD1	TRBJ2-1	CASSETTGLRGREQFF	TGTGCCAGTAGTGAAACGACAGGGCTGAGAGGGCGTGAGCAGTTCTTC
TRBV7-2	14	-	-	TRBJ2-7	CASSLGGAGYEQYF	TGTGCCAGCAGCTTAGGGGGCGCGGGTTACGAGCAGTACTTC
TRBV7-9	11	-	-	TRBJ1-2	CASSATDGYTF	TGTGCCAGCAGCGCGACGGATGGCTACACCTTC
TRBV23-1	16	few	TRBD1	TRBJ2-1	CASNVGGRPPYNEQFF	TGCGCCAGCAACGTAGGGGGCAGGCCCCCCTACAATGAGCAGTTCTTC
TRBV7-9	17	-	-	TRBJ1-2	CASSSTSTGTFNYGYTF	TGTGCCAGCAGCTCCACGTCTACAGGGACATTTAACTATGGCTACACCTTC
TRBV30	16	-	-	TRBJ2-1	CAWSVFGSGNYNEQFF	TGTGCCTGGAGTGTATTCGGGAGCGGCAACTACAATGAGCAGTTCTTC
TRBV5-6	18	-	TRBD1	TRBJ2-6	CASSFFGQGNSGANVLTF	TGTGCCAGCAGCTTTTTTGGACAGGGAAATTCCGGGGCCAACGTCCTGACTTTC
TRBV5-4	13	-	-	TRBJ2-3	CASSSEITDTQYF	TGTGCCAGCAGTTCGGAAATCACAGATACGCAGTATTTT
TRBV5-1	14	-	-	TRBJ2-3	CASSLGGFSDTQYF	TGCGCCAGCAGCTTGGGGGGTTTCTCGGATACGCAGTATTTT
TRBV6-1	15	medium-sized	TRBD2	TRBJ2-7	CASSEDGGGGNEQYF	TGTGCCAGCAGTGAAGATGGCGGGGGTGGCAACGAGCAGTACTTC
TRBV2	14	-	-	TRBJ2-3	CASSASGVGDTQYF	TGTGCCAGCAGTGCGTCGGGGGTGGGAGATACGCAGTATTTT
TRBV5-1	14	-	TRBD1	TRBJ2-3	CASSSGQAADTQYF	TGCGCCAGCAGCTCCGGACAGGCGGCAGATACGCAGTATTTT
TRBV7-8	17	-	TRBD1	TRBJ1-5	CASSLGIGRGLNQPQHF	TGTGCCAGCAGCCTAGGGATCGGCAGGGGGCTCAATCAGCCCCAGCATTTT
TRBV6-4	17	-	-	TRBJ2-2	CASSDSAGPLPTGELFF	TGTGCCAGCAGTGACTCGGCAGGACCCCTACCTACCGGGGAGCTGTTTTTT
TRBV4-1	16	-	-	TRBJ1-4	CASSQDLGGMNEKLFF	TGCGCCAGCAGCCAAGATTTGGGGGGGATGAATGAAAAACTGTTTTTT
TRBV7-8	16	-	TRBD2	TRBJ2-7	CASSSFPGLAVNEQYF	TGTGCCAGCAGCTCCTTCCCGGGACTAGCTGTAAACGAGCAGTACTTC
TRBV19	13	-	-	TRBJ1-5	CASAGREWQPQHF	TGTGCCAGTGCTGGAAGGGAATGGCAGCCCCAGCATTTT
TRBV7-9	15	-	-	TRBJ2-5	CASSLGQRSEETQYF	TGTGCCAGCAGCTTAGGACAGAGGAGCGAAGAGACCCAGTACTTC
TRBV5-1	16	-	-	TRBJ2-1	CASSLARGVIYNEQFF	TGCGCCAGCAGCTTGGCAAGGGGGGTCATCTACAATGAGCAGTTCTTC
TRBV5-1	15	-	TRBD1	TRBJ2-7	CASSPQWTGSYEQYF	TGTGCCAGCAGCCCGCAGTGGACAGGGAGCTACGAGCAGTACTTC
TRBV6-5	12	-	-	TRBJ1-6	CASRGPNSPLHF	TGTGCCAGCAGAGGACCGAATTCACCCCTCCACTTT
TRBV7-2	15	-	TRBD2	TRBJ2-7	CASSHGLGVSYEQYF	TGTGCCAGCAGCCATGGACTAGGGGTCTCCTACGAGCAGTACTTC
TRBV5-1	16	few	TRBD1	TRBJ1-6	CASSLVSGTGYSPLHF	TGCGCCAGCAGCTTGGTATCAGGGACAGGGTATTCACCCCTCCACTTT
TRBV6-6	12	once	-	TRBJ1-5	CASSTSNQPQHF	TGTGCCAGCAGTACTAGCAATCAGCCCCAGCATTTT
TRBV19	15	-	-	TRBJ1-2	CASSMGSGRFYGYTF	TGTGCCAGTAGTATGGGCTCCGGACGATTCTATGGCTACACCTTC
TRBV5-1	16	-	TRBD1	TRBJ1-6	CASSTGGTGHNSPLHF	TGCGCCAGCAGCACGGGAGGGACAGGCCATAATTCACCCCTCCACTTT
TRBV6-1	15	-	-	TRBJ2-1	CASRVLEWGYNEQFF	TGTGCCAGCAGGGTCCTGGAGTGGGGGTACAATGAGCAGTTCTTC
TRBV18	15	-	-	TRBJ1-4	CASSPLDRTNEKLFF	TGTGCCAGCTCACCACTGGACAGAACTAATGAAAAACTGTTTTTT
TRBV6-5	16	-	TRBD1	TRBJ2-1	CASSYNMVGGAHEQFF	TGTGCCAGCAGTTACAATATGGTAGGGGGCGCCCATGAGCAGTTCTTC
TRBV5-8	14	-	-	TRBJ1-1	CASSLGRVNTEAFF	TGTGCCAGCAGCCTGGGCAGGGTGAACACTGAAGCTTTCTTT
TRBV7-8	14	-	-	TRBJ1-4	CASSFGSTNEKLFF	TGTGCCAGCAGCTTCGGGTCAACTAATGAAAAACTGTTTTTT
TRBV5-1	15	-	-	TRBJ2-5	CASSLLGGLRETQYF	TGCGCCAGCAGCTTGTTGGGGGGGCTGCGAGAGACCCAGTACTTC
TRBV6-5	13	-	-	TRBJ1-1	CATGDTLNTEAFF	TGTGCCACCGGGGACACCCTGAACACTGAAGCTTTCTTT
TRBV6-1	12	-	-	TRBJ2-7	CASSTGIDEQYF	TGTGCCAGCAGTACAGGGATTGACGAGCAGTACTTC
TRBV11-2	17	-	TRBD2	TRBJ2-5	CASSLDPSGVFQETQYF	TGTGCCAGCAGCTTAGATCCCAGCGGGGTTTTCCAAGAGACCCAGTACTTC
TRBV28	15	-	-	TRBJ1-4	CASSLDQTGSEKLFF	TGTGCCAGCAGCCTAGATCAAACAGGGTCCGAAAAACTGTTTTTT
TRBV5-1	12	-	-	TRBJ2-1	CASSLSDDEQFF	TGCGCCAGCAGCCTGTCGGACGATGAGCAGTTCTTC
TRBV29-1	9	-	-	TRBJ2-7	CRGGCEQYF	TGCAGAGGGGGGTGCGAGCAGTACTTC
TRBV7-7	13	few	-	TRBJ2-1	CASSLAQGSEQFF	TGTGCCAGCAGCTTAGCGCAAGGAAGCGAGCAGTTCTTC
TRBV6-1	15	-	TRBD1	TRBJ1-5	CASSPLLTGNQPQHF	TGTGCCAGCAGTCCTTTATTGACAGGGAATCAGCCCCAGCATTTT
TRBV5-6	15	-	-	TRBJ2-1	CASSLNTPVLPVWFF	TGTGCCAGCAGCTTGAACACCCCAGTCTTGCCTGTGTGGTTCTTC
TRBV5-6	14	few	-	TRBJ2-5	CASSLAQGRQTQYF	TGTGCCAGCAGCTTGGCGCAGGGGAGGCAGACCCAGTACTTC
TRBV13	15	once	-	TRBJ2-3	CASSLVFLGRDTQYF	TGTGCCAGCAGCTTAGTCTTTCTAGGGCGAGATACGCAGTATTTT
TRBV18	15	-	-	TRBJ1-2	CASSPPEDRGYGYTF	TGTGCCAGCTCACCACCTGAGGACCGAGGCTATGGCTACACCTTC
TRBV19	15	-	-	TRBJ1-1	CASSTPGRGNTEAFF	TGTGCCAGTAGTACACCGGGACGTGGGAACACTGAAGCTTTCTTT
TRBV5-6	15	-	TRBD2	TRBJ2-3	CASSFLAEPTDTQYF	TGTGCCAGCAGCTTTCTAGCGGAACCCACAGATACGCAGTATTTT
TRBV28	16	-	-	TRBJ1-1	CASQITKLGTRTEAFF	TGTGCCAGCCAAATTACCAAACTCGGGACAAGGACTGAAGCTTTCTTT
TRBV21-1	16	-	-	TRBJ1-5	CASRQRRGGGNQPQHF	TGTGCCAGCAGACAAAGGCGAGGGGGCGGTAATCAGCCCCAGCATTTT